This TCR beta chain was found in a study of identical twins (dated by TCRdb to the mid-2010s). General notes on the study: TCR alpha and beta repertoires from monozygotic twins, unrelated adults of various ages and cord blood were deep-sequenced to test whether fetal clonotypes persist. To rule out contamination, replicate twin experiments were performed at different times with different library preparation protocols. Study-level results and caveats: Invariant T cells such as MAIT and iNKT could partly confound zero-insertion analyses, though diverse VJ usage argued against this for most clonotypes. Conclusions relied on cross-sectional statistical analysis, since the same donors could not be followed over many years. Compared with coincidental sharing between unrelated individuals, out-of-frame TCR alpha sequences shared between twins had an excess of sequences with low generation probability. In monozygotic twins, out-of-frame TCR alpha sharing was systematically underestimated by recombination models, although the models agreed with sharing between unrelated individuals. In beta out-of-frame sequences, excess twin sharing was weaker, because having fewer shared sequences lowered the signal-to-noise ratio. Fewer insertions were carried by abundant cord blood beta clonotypes, a similar but weaker trend appeared in young adult naive repertoires, and no such trend appeared in memory repertoires.

All donors were healthy Caucasians. The twin cohort consisted of three pairs of female monozygotic twins, all aged about 18 to 29 years. Positive isolation kits from Invitrogen were used to isolate CD4+ and CD8+ T cell populations. Libraries were prepared through 5' RACE. Sequencing was carried out with an Illumina HiSeq 2000. Template switching introduced a universal primer binding site; the final cDNA contained a unique molecular identifier, enabling accurate counting of TCR cDNA molecules. First-strand cDNA for TCR alpha and beta chains was synthesized from specific primers in the conserved constant-segment region. To control for contamination, every cDNA library was double barcoded, receiving both a SMART-Mk sample barcode and Illumina barcodes. Two successive PCR steps introduced TruSeq adapter sequences along with Illumina sample barcodes. The TCR alpha and beta cDNA libraries were sequenced on the Illumina HiSeq platform using custom primers. The original pipeline was this. MiGEC processed the raw reads to extract unique molecular identifiers, while MiXCR was used to determine the CDR3 positions. For each individual, recombination models were inferred using an EM algorithm with the repgenHMM and IGoR tools. The tcR package in R was used for shared clonotype analysis, with sharing normalized by the product of cloneset sizes. To study raw recombination free of thymic and clonal selection effects, out-of-frame nonproductive sequences were analyzed. TCRdb trimmed the raw reads at Q25, called clones with MiXCR and kept productive beta chains. Entries are consolidated by CDR3 protein sequence, retaining the most common genes and DNA. The V and J calls follow TCRdb's processing rather than the paper's. This sample holds about 530,000 distinct CDR3 sequences; around 20% were observed only once. Around 0.5% of the sample is in the top ten clones.

This clonotype occurred a few times. No antigen is known for it. Per-base qualities were not stored, and no clone one base away is much larger. These sequences were also reported in another study, on yellow fever vaccine responses in identical twins. The second study also describes: The authors reported that the T cell response to vaccination in identical twins appeared partly convergent and partly personalized. Focusing on identical twins, the study followed the T cell clones that responded to the vaccine, and did so with precision.

The sequenced sample was CD4+ T cells sorted from blood. This TCR was sampled from a woman under 30 in good health.

CDR3 region: CATSKGGGGPRTGELFF. The DNA sequence is given as TGTGCCACCAGTAAAGGGGGCGGGGGGCCTCGCACCGGGGAGCTGTTTTTT. The chain is encoded by TRBV24-1 joined to TRBJ2-2; the best D guess is TRBD2, with 8 bases matching. CDR1 and CDR2 are drawn from the germline V gene: KGHDR, SFDVKD. Inclusive of the bounding cysteine and phenylalanine, the CDR3 is 17 residues long. Only the CDR3 portion is preserved as DNA: 51 bases, with reading frame beginning at the first base. The V and J ends are trimmed by 6 bases and 4 bases, leaving 20 bases between them.